The entry that follows covers one T cell receptor beta chain sequence. Produced via immunoSEQ multiplex PCR; TCRdb's table is partial and in-frame only. The table includes 200,000 to 300,000 clones, around 88% detected once. These data are taken from a study of blood T cell repertoires in COVID-19. Overall study: The study drew acute and convalescent COVID-19 samples from the United States, Italy and Spain.

Everyone who took part was roughly 18 to 89 years old, and they came from 24 US areas. Cohort assignment relied on participant-reported clinical history. This receptor was taken from a woman aged 40-49 years with acute COVID-19. Sequenced sample: PBMCs or T cells enriched from blood (not recorded which).

CDR3 in amino acids: CASKYDRPNTEAFF. In nucleotides, the CDR3 is TGTGCCAGCAAATATGACAGGCCGAACACTGAAGCTTTCTTT. The V and J genes are TRBV11-1 and TRBJ1-1; possible D gene TRBD1, 6 bases. This CDR3 region has 14 residues. The germline V gene has CDR1 SGHAT and CDR2 FQDESV (reference sequence). V was shortened by 7 bases and J by 1 base, with 13 bases between the two germline ends.